The clone carrying this TCR beta chain was seen a single time. These data belong to a study of blood T cell repertoires in COVID-19. J gave up 12 bases and V 7 bases, and 14 bases lay outside the gene matches. This CDR3 has 13 amino acids. In the original processing: Amplified reference gene primers provided the basis for estimating nucleated cell counts. TCRdb's copy holds only in-frame clones and misses some; the assay was immunoSEQ multiplex PCR. V, J and clone size are those of that table, while D and trimming were read from the DNA. There are fewer than 200,000 clones in the sample; about 85% occur only once, and around 6% lies in the top ten.

This TCR was sampled from a woman aged 40 to 49 with acute COVID-19. Source material: PBMCs or T cells enriched from blood (not recorded which). The chain uses TRBV12-3 or TRBV12-4 and TRBJ2-7; 8 bases fit TRBD1. CDR3 sequence: CASTSSSRQGPYF. The CDR3 DNA is TGTGCCAGCACTTCAAGCTCCCGACAGGGGCCGTACTTC.